One and the same sample provided the 32 T cell receptor beta chains below, sequenced in a study of T cell responses to AZD1222 COVID-19 vaccine. Clones were sequenced by immunoSEQ multiplex PCR, and TCRdb holds only the in-frame ones, with some missing. The table includes around 130,000 clones, 89% detected once. Here the sequenced sample was peripheral blood, taken 28 days after the second AZD1222 dose. The receptors were sampled from an adult who received the AZD1222 COVID-19 vaccine.

The chain couples TRBV5-6 to TRBJ1-2, with D unresolved. From germline, CDR1 is SGHDT and CDR2 YYEEEE. The CDR3 spans 14 residues. V dropped 5 bases and J dropped 4 bases, with 15 bases sitting between them. The CDR3 region has the DNA TGTGCCAGCAGAAAAATCGGACGGTCCTATGGCTACACCTTC. Translated: CASRKIGRSYGYTF.

The count of this clone is one. The V and J genes are TRBV19 and TRBJ1-5; 9 nucleotides line up with TRBD1. The CDR3 length is 15 residues. From germline, CDR1 is LNHDA and CDR2 SQIVND (reference sequence). The trim removed 3 bases at V and 4 bases at J, leaving 4 bases unmatched. CDR3 residues: CASSIEGTGNQPQHF. CDR3 nucleotides: TGTGCCAGTAGTATCGAGGGGACAGGGAATCAGCCCCAGCATTTT.

V is TRBV2 and J is TRBJ1-5; a weak D match, TRBD1 (6 bases). The CDR3 contains 14 residues. V was clipped by 3 bases and J by 6 bases, with 12 bases between them. The germline V gene encodes CDR1 SNHLY and CDR2 FYNNEI. CDR3 region: CASSEMGAAQPQHF. The CDR3 DNA reads TGTGCCAGCAGTGAGATGGGGGCGGCTCAGCCCCAGCATTTT.

This chain joins TRBV5-1 and TRBJ1-1, with D uncertain. Between the trimmed V and J ends, which lost 4 bases and 5 bases, there was a span of 21 bases. CDR1 is SGHRS and CDR2 is YFSETQ in the germline V gene. CDR3 length: 16 residues. CDR3: CASSPNLSGSRTEAFF. The CDR3 DNA reads TGCGCCAGCAGCCCAAACCTTTCGGGGTCAAGGACTGAAGCTTTCTTT. The full variable domain, its missing parts supplied by reference TRBV5-1 and TRBJ1-1, is KAGVTQTPRYLIKTRGQQVTLSCSPISGHRSVSWYQQTPGQGLQFLFEYFSETQRNKGNFPGRFSGRQFSNSRSEMNVSTLELGDSALYLCASSPNLSGSRTEAFFGQGTRLTVV.

CDR3 in DNA: TGTGCCAGCAGTGGGAGACAGGGCTACGGCTACACCTTC. Encoded protein: CASSGRQGYGYTF. The chain uses TRBV2 and TRBJ1-2; 7 positions match TRBD1. CDR1 SNHLY and CDR2 FYNNEI come from the germline V gene. The CDR3 totals 13 residues. The V and J ends lost 4 bases and 8 bases, in that order; junction bases with no gene match: 7.

The rearrangement uses TRBV27 and TRBJ1-1; unclear D gene. Deletions cut 4 bases from V and 1 base from J, with 7 bases between. CDR1 and CDR2 (germline): MNHEY, SMNVEV (reference sequence). The CDR3 is made up of 13 amino acids. The CDR3 protein is CASSSKWNTEAFF. The CDR3 nucleotides read TGTGCCAGCAGTTCTAAGTGGAACACTGAAGCTTTCTTT.

The CDR3 protein is CATSAPGGRANDEQFF. For the CDR3, the DNA is TGTGCCACCAGTGCCCCAGGGGGGAGGGCCAACGATGAGCAGTTCTTC. V usage is TRBV24-1 and J usage is TRBJ2-1; D tentatively fits TRBD1 or TRBD2 (7 bases each). Germline CDR1 and CDR2: KGHDR and SFDVKD. This CDR3 is 16 amino acids long. Trimming took off 5 bases at V and 8 bases at J, with 21 bases between the two ends.

The chain uses TRBV13 and TRBJ1-1; 9 positions agree with TRBD1. CDR3 length equals 14 residues. V was pared by 7 bases and J by 5 bases, with 8 bases of the junction left unmatched. Per germline, CDR1 PRHDT and CDR2 FYEKMQ (reference sequence). CDR3 coding DNA: TGTGCCAGCACGTTCGGACAGGGGATGACTGAAGCTTTCTTT. Its protein product is CASTFGQGMTEAFF.

This clone was counted only a few times. This rearrangement joins TRBV29-1 to TRBJ1-2; D might be TRBD1 (6 bases). V was clipped by 7 bases and J by 4 bases, with 19 bases between them. CDR3 size: 14 residues. Germline assignment: CDR1 SQVTM and CDR2 ANQGSEA. Here the CDR3 reads CSAKGEGFSYGYTF. The CDR3 region has the DNA TGCAGCGCCAAGGGGGAGGGGTTCAGCTATGGCTACACCTTC.

This chain uses TRBV9 with TRBJ1-2; D is perhaps TRBD1 (5 bases). The V gene lost 3 bases and the J gene lost 1 base, with 13 bases spanning the gap. The CDR3 loop spans 15 amino acids. Germline lookup yields CDR1 SGDLS and CDR2 YYNGEE. The CDR3 spells CASSARQRLNYGYTF. For the CDR3, the DNA is TGTGCCAGCAGCGCCCGACAGAGGCTTAACTATGGCTACACCTTC.

At least ten counts were recorded for this clone. The chain uses TRBV5-1 and TRBJ1-1, with TRBD1 as a possible D gene (6 bases). This CDR3 region has 13 residues. V was shortened by 3 bases and J by 5 bases, with 11 bases between the two germline ends. Per the germline V gene, CDR1 is SGHRS and CDR2 is YFSETQ. The CDR3 sequence is CASSYGQTTEAFF. For the CDR3, the DNA is TGCGCCAGCAGCTACGGACAGACGACTGAAGCTTTCTTT.

V usage is TRBV6-1 and J usage is TRBJ1-5; no reliable D call. V was shortened by 1 base and J by 2 bases, with 9 bases between the two germline ends. The germline CDR1 and CDR2 sequences are MNHNS and SASEGT. The CDR3 runs to 15 residues. This chain's CDR3 is CASSEVGWGNQPQHF. In DNA, the CDR3 is TGTGCCAGCAGTGAAGTAGGGTGGGGCAATCAGCCCCAGCATTTT.

The chain combines TRBV27 with TRBJ2-1; 7 bases align to TRBD2. Unmatched junction bases numbered 2, after V lost 10 bases and J lost 2 bases. The germline V gene encodes CDR1 MNHEY and CDR2 SMNVEV (reference sequence). The CDR3 is made up of 12 amino acids. The CDR3 coding sequence is TGTGCCACCGGACTAGCCTACAATGAGCAGTTCTTC. Protein sequence: CATGLAYNEQFF.

The rearrangement uses TRBV11-3 and TRBJ1-1; tentatively, D is TRBD1 (5 bases). This CDR3 contains 13 residues. V was trimmed by 4 bases and J by 4 bases, leaving 10 bases between them. Germline CDR1 and CDR2: SGHNT and YENEEA. The CDR3 DNA reads TGTGCCAGCAGCTCGGGACCGTCCACTGAAGCTTTCTTT. Its protein product is CASSSGPSTEAFF.

V gene TRBV29-1 combines with J gene TRBJ1-2, with D possibly matching TRBD1 (5 bases). V was clipped by 7 bases and J by 8 bases, with 17 bases between them. Germline V gene data show CDR1 as SQVTM and CDR2 as ANQGSEA. The length of the CDR3 is 12 residues. Here the CDR3 DNA reads TGCAGCGCCGACAGTACGTTTAACGGCTACACCTTC. As protein: CSADSTFNGYTF.

The genes are TRBV2 and TRBJ2-1, with 11 bases fitting TRBD2. The CDR3 totals 14 residues. Germline-derived CDR1 and CDR2 are SNHLY and FYNNEI. With V trimmed by 7 bases and J by 15 bases, 14 bases remained unmatched. Written as DNA, the CDR3 is TGTGCCAGCATCGGGCTAGCGGGAGGTCATAGTAGGTTCTTC. This codes for CASIGLAGGHSRFF.

The gene calls are TRBV6-5 and TRBJ2-7; D uncertain. V dropped 0 bases and J dropped 0 bases, with 9 bases sitting between them. Germline CDR1 reads MNHEY; CDR2 reads SVGAGI. CDR3 length: 15 amino acids. CDR3 nucleotide sequence: TGTGCCAGCAGTTACTCAGCCTCCAGCTCCTACGAGCAGTACTTC. This gives the protein CASSYSASSSYEQYF.

This chain links TRBV7-3 with TRBJ1-3; maybe TRBD1 (6 bases). This CDR3 has 15 amino acids. CDR1 is SGHTA, CDR2 FQGTGA, per germline. Trimming took off 7 bases at V and 2 bases at J, with 15 bases between the two ends. CDR3 residues: CASNARQVPGNTIYF. The CDR3 nucleotides read TGTGCCAGCAACGCGCGACAGGTTCCTGGAAACACCATATATTTT.

This chain uses TRBV4-3 with TRBJ1-1, with D perhaps matching TRBD1 (5 bases). Germline CDR1 is LGHNA and CDR2 is YSLEER. With 0 bases removed from V and 6 bases from J, the gap between germline ends came to 14 bases. This CDR3 has 15 amino acids. The CDR3 here is CASSQEYLRGAEAFF. CDR3 DNA sequence: TGCGCCAGCAGCCAAGAATATTTGCGGGGGGCTGAAGCTTTCTTT.

This chain uses TRBV20-1 with TRBJ1-4; D gene ambiguous. V shed 3 bases and J shed 3 bases, with 8 bases lying between them. This CDR3 comprises 13 residues. Germline assignment: CDR1 DFQATT and CDR2 SNEGSKA (reference sequence). CDR3 in amino acids: CSASYGANEKLFF. The CDR3, as DNA: TGCAGTGCTAGTTATGGGGCTAATGAAAAACTGTTTTTT.

The rearrangement links TRBV6-5 to TRBJ2-2; 10 bases line up with TRBD1. This CDR3 has 16 residues. From germline, CDR1 is MNHEY and CDR2 SVGAGI. The junction had 3 bases not matched to a gene; V was cut back by 1 base and J by 4 bases. The CDR3 sequence: CASSYFGTGVTGELFF. CDR3 DNA: TGTGCCAGCAGTTACTTCGGGACAGGGGTCACCGGGGAGCTGTTTTTT.

The chain carries TRBV5-4 and TRBJ1-1; no firm D call. Germline CDR1 and CDR2: SGHNT and YYREEE (reference sequence). Trimming shortened V by 2 bases and J by 1 base, and 9 bases separated the two germline ends. The length of the CDR3 is 14 residues. CDR3: CASSLGLENTEAFF. The CDR3, as DNA: TGTGCCAGCAGCTTAGGGCTGGAGAACACTGAAGCTTTCTTT.

The chain is built from TRBV2 and TRBJ1-1; D might be TRBD1 (6 bases). The CDR3 covers 13 residues. The V end lost 8 bases, the J end lost 2 bases, and 12 bases lay between the germline ends. Germline CDR1 SNHLY, CDR2 FYNNEI. The CDR3: CASGRGANTEAFF. As DNA, the CDR3 is TGTGCCAGCGGGAGGGGGGCAAACACTGAAGCTTTCTTT.

This rearrangement joins TRBV30 to TRBJ1-5; tentative D call: TRBD1 (6 bases). This CDR3 is built from 14 residues. Trimming removed 1 base from V and 3 bases from J, with 10 bases in between. Germline V gene sequence: CDR1 GTSNPN, CDR2 SVGIG (reference sequence). CDR3 in DNA: TGTGCCTGGAGTGGGACAGATCTCAATCAGCCCCAGCATTTT. Translated, it gives CAWSGTDLNQPQHF.

J is TRBJ1-3 and V is TRBV20-1; 8 bases are shared with TRBD1. The CDR3 runs 14 residues. J gave up 4 bases and V 3 bases, and 5 bases lay outside the gene matches. Germline assignment: CDR1 DFQATT and CDR2 SNEGSKA (reference sequence). CDR3 in DNA: TGCAGTGCTAGTCGACAGGGGTCAGGAAACACCATATATTTT. Protein product: CSASRQGSGNTIYF.

The genes are TRBV4-3 and TRBJ2-5; 9 bases are a match to TRBD1. The V segment lost 4 bases and the J segment 5 bases; nucleotides outside the gene matches: 14. The germline V gene encodes CDR1 LGHNA and CDR2 YSLEER. The CDR3 length is 17 residues. The CDR3 region has the DNA TGCGCCAGCAGCCTTGGGGGGGGACAGGGAATTTGGGAGACCCAGTACTTC. This gives the protein CASSLGGGQGIWETQYF.

The chain joins TRBV5-5 to TRBJ2-1, with no clear D. The CDR3 length is 15 residues. Between the trimmed V and J ends, which lost 4 bases and 8 bases, there was a span of 19 bases. Germline values: CDR1 SGHKS, CDR2 YYEKEE (reference sequence). CDR3 amino acids: CASSLPSDWTDEQFF. CDR3 bases: TGTGCCAGCAGCCTCCCGTCCGACTGGACCGATGAGCAGTTCTTC.

V is TRBV30 and J is TRBJ2-1; 10 nucleotides line up with TRBD2. The germline V gene encodes CDR1 GTSNPN and CDR2 SVGIG (reference sequence). V gave up 7 bases and J gave up 2 bases; unmatched junction bases: 17. The CDR3 length is 18 residues. The CDR3 nucleotides are TGTGCCTCCCCCAGGCTAGCGGGAGTTACCACAACCTACAATGAGCAGTTCTTC. Residues: CASPRLAGVTTTYNEQFF.

The rearrangement uses TRBV7-2 and TRBJ2-1; the D gene is possibly TRBD1 (6 bases). V dropped 3 bases and J dropped 6 bases, with 15 bases sitting between them. The CDR3 totals 15 residues. Germline-derived CDR1 and CDR2 are SGHTA and FQGNSA. This chain's CDR3 is CASSFTGSRVNEQFF. The CDR3 DNA is TGTGCCAGCAGCTTTACAGGGAGTAGAGTCAATGAGCAGTTCTTC. The full variable domain, its missing parts supplied by reference TRBV7-2 and TRBJ2-1, is GAGVSQSPSNKVTEKGKDVELRCDPISGHTALYWYRQSLGQGLEFLIYFQGNSAPDKSGLPSDRFSAERTGGSVSTLTIQRTQQEDSAVYLCASSFTGSRVNEQFFGPGTRLTVL.

This chain connects TRBV5-1 to TRBJ2-5; D tentatively reads TRBD1 or TRBD2 (6 bases each). Germline loops: CDR1 SGHRS, CDR2 YFSETQ. This CDR3 comprises 14 residues. V was cut by 6 bases and J by 4 bases, with 16 bases left in between. CDR3 in DNA: TGCGCCAGCACGGAGGGGGAGCTAGGAGAGACCCAGTACTTC. It yields the protein CASTEGELGETQYF.

This clone is a singleton in its sample. Within the sample, other DNA sequences also encode this same CDR3. This rearrangement joins TRBV9 to TRBJ2-4; 9 nucleotides agree with TRBD1. The CDR3 extends over 14 amino acids. Germline assignment: CDR1 SGDLS and CDR2 YYNGEE. The J segment lost 5 bases and the V segment lost 4 bases, leaving 4 bases of the junction unmatched. Here the CDR3 reads CASSPRTGENIQYF. The CDR3 nucleotides are TGTGCCAGCAGCCCTCGGACAGGGGAAAACATTCAGTACTTC.

V and J are TRBV5-1 and TRBJ2-4, with TRBD2 matching over 7 bases. The CDR3 runs 14 residues. V gave up 4 bases and J gave up 6 bases; unmatched junction bases: 7. The germline V gene encodes CDR1 SGHRS and CDR2 YFSETQ. CDR3 amino acids: CASSPGEGRNIQYF. In nucleotides, the CDR3 is TGCGCCAGCAGCCCGGGGGAGGGGAGAAACATTCAGTACTTC.